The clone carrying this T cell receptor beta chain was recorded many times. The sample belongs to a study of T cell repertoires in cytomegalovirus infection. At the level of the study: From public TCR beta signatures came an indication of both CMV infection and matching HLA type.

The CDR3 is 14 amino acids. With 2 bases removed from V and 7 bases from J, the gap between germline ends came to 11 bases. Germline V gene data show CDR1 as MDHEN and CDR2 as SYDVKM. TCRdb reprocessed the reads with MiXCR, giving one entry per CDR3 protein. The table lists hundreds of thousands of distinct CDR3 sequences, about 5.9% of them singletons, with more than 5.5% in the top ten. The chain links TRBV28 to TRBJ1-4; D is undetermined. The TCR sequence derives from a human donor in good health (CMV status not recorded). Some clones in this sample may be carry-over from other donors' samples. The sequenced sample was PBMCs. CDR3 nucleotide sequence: TGTGCCAGCAGTTTAATGGGGTTTGGTGAAAAACTGTTTTTT. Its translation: CASSLMGFGEKLFF.